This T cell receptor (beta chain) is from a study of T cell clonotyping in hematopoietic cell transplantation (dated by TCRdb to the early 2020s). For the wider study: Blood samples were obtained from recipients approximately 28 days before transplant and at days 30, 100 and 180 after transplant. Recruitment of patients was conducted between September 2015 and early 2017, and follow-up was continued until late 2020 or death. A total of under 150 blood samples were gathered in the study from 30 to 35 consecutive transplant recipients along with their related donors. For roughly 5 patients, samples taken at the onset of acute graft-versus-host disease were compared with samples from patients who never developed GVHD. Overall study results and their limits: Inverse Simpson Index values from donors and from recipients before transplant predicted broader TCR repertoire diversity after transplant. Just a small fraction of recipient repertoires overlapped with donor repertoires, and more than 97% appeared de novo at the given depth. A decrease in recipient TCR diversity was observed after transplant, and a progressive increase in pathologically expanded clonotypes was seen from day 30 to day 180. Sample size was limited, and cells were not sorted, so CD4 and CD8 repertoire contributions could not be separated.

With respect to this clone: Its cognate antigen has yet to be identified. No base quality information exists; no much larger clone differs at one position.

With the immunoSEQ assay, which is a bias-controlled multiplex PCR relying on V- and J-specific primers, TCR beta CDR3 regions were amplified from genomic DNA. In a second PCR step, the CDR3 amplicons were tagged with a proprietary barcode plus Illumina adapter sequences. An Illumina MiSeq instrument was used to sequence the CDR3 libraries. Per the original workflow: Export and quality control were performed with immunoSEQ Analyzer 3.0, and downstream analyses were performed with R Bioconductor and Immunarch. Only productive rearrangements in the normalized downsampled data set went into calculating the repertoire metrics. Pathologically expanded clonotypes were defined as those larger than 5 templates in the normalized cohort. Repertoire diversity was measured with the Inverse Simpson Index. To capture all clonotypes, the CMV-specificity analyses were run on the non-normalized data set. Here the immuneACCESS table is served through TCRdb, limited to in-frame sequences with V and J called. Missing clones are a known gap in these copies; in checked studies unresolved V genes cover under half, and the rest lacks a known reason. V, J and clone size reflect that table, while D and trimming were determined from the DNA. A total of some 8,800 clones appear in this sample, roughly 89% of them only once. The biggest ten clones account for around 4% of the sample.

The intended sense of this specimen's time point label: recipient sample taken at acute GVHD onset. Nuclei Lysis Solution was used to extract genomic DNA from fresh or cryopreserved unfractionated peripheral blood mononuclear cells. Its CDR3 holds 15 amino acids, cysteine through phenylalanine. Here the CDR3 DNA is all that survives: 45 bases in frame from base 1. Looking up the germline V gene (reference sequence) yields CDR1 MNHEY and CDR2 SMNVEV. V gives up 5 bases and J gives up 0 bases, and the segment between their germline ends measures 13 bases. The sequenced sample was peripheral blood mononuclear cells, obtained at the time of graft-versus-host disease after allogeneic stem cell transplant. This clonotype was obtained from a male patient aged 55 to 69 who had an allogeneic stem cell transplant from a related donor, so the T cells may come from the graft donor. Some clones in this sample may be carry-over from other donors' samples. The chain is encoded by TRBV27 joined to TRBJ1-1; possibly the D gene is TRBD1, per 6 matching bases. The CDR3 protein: CASSPNDRMNTEAFF. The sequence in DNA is TGTGCCAGCAGTCCGAATGACAGGATGAACACTGAAGCTTTCTTT.